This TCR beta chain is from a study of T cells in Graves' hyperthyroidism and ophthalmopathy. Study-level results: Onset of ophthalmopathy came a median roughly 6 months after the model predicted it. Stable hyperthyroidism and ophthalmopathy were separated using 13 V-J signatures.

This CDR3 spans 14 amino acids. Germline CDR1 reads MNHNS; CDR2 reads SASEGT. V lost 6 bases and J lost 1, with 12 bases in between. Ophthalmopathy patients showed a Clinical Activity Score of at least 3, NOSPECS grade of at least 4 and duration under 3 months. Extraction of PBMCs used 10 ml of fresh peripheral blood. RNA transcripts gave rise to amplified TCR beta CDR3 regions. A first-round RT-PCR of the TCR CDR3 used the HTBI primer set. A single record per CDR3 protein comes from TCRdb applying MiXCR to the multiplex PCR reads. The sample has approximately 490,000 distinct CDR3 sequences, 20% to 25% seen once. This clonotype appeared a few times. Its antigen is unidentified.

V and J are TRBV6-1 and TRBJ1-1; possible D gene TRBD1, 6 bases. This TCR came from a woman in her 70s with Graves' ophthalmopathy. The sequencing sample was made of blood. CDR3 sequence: CASRRQAPNTEAFF. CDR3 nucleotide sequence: TGTGCCAGCAGACGACAGGCGCCGAACACTGAAGCTTTCTTT.